Sequencing of this TCR beta chain was carried out in a study of response to subunit inactivated influenza vaccine. From the RT-PCR reads, TCRdb called clonotypes with MiXCR, one entry per CDR3 protein. The data hold approximately 700,000 distinct CDR3 sequences, with about 15% observed a single time. This clonotype was counted ten times or more. What it binds is not known. The V gene's germline CDR1 is SNHLY and CDR2 FYNNEI. V shed 6 bases and J shed 1 base, with 15 bases lying between them. The CDR3 is made up of 16 amino acids. Findings and caveats of the study: Authors suggested that a seasonal influenza vaccination recruits few new T cells each time.

The chain is built from TRBV2 and TRBJ2-2; a possible D gene is TRBD2 (6 bases). The TCR comes from a man aged 50 to 60 who received an inactivated influenza vaccine. Sequencing used PBMCs from blood, obtained 14 to 15 days before vaccination. The CDR3 DNA reads TGTGCCAGCAGGCTAGAGGGACTCCTGAACACCGGGGAGCTGTTTTTT. Encoded protein: CASRLEGLLNTGELFF.